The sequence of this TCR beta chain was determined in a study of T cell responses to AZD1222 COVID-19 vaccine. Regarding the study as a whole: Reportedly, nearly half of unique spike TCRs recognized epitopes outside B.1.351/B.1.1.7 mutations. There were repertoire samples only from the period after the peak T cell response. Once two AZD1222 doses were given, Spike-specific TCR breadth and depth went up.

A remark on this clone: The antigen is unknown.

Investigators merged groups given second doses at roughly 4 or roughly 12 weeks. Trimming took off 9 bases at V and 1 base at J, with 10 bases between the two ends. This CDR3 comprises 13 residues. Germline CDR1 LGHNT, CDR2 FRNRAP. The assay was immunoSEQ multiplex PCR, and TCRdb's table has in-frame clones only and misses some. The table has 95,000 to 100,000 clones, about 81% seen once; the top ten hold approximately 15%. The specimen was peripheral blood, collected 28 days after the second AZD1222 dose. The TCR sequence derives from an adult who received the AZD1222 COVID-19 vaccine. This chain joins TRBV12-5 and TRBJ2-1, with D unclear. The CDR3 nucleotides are TGTGCTAGGATGGTGGGGTCCTACAATGAGCAGTTCTTC. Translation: CARMVGSYNEQFF.